The entry that follows covers one T cell receptor (beta chain) sequence. Its antigen is undetermined. If patients had autoimmune disease history or systemic immunosuppression, they were excluded. This specimen belongs to a study of OX40 agonist ivuxolimab in advanced cancers. On the study more broadly: Patients with prior anti-PD-1, anti-PD-L1 or anti-CTLA-4 therapy were eligible; roughly 40% had some. Findings and limits, study-wide: Averaged across samples, CD8+ T cells carried more expanded clones than CD4+ did.

Germline V CDR1 and CDR2: SGHRS, YFSETQ. The CDR3 totals 15 residues. Trimming left V 2 bases short and J 6 bases short, with 14 bases between. Some clones are missing from TCRdb's copy, which holds only in-frame ones; the method was immunoSEQ multiplex PCR. The table has approximately 72,000 clones, about 83% seen once. This receptor was taken from an adult with an advanced solid tumor such as melanoma, head and neck, liver or kidney cancer. The sample in question was CD4+ or CD8+ T cells sorted from blood, obtained in a trial of the OX40 agonist ivuxolimab. The chain employs TRBV5-1 and TRBJ2-2, with D maybe TRBD1 (5 bases). CDR3 sequence: CASSLGVARSGELFF. The CDR3 coding sequence is TGCGCCAGCAGCTTAGGGGTAGCCAGGTCCGGGGAGCTGTTTTTT.